The clone carrying this T cell receptor (beta chain) was counted between two and nine times. Its antigen remains unidentified. This entry is derived from a study of T-cell memory formation after mild COVID-19. Study-level results: A second wave expanding day 15 to 37 was CD4+-biased; contracting clones were balanced. Mostly located in CM and EM were contracting CD4+ clones, with contracting CD8+ clones located in EMRA. Prior to infection, memory already included some responding clones, suggesting cross-reactive memory joined.

Barcoded TCR alpha and TCR beta cDNA libraries with UMIs came from 5'RACE using constant-segment primers. TCRdb recomputed calls from the 5' RACE reads with MiXCR, one row per CDR3 protein. The data contain around 210,000 distinct CDR3 sequences, 7.5% to 10% of them singletons. In germline, CDR1 is ENHRY, CDR2 SYGVKD. CDR3 length: 14 residues. V was clipped by 2 bases and J by 8 bases; unmatched bases: 6. This receptor was obtained from a man between 18 and 35 years old who had mild COVID-19 (a few samples of this study predate the infection). Cell type and time point are not known. The chain employs TRBV10-3 and TRBJ2-1, with 7 bases matching TRBD1. Sequenced input: PBMCs or a T cell subset sorted from them (not recorded which). The DNA of the CDR3 is TGTGCCATCAGTGAGGGGAACAGGGGCTATGAGCAGTTCTTC. Translated, it gives CAISEGNRGYEQFF.